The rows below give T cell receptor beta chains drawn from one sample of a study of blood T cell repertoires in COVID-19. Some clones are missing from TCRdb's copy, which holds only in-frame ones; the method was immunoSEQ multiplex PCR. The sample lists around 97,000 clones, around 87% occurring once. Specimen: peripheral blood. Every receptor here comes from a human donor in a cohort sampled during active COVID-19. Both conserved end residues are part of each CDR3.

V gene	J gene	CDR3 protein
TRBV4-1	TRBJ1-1	CASLQMLTGSTEAFF
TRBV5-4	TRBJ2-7	CASSREGLGEQYF
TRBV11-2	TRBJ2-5	CASSLGTSGSRQETQYF
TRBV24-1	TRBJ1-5	CATSEYTHRTGLSNQPQHF
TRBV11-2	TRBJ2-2	CASSLVWRYGTGELFF
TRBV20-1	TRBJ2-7	CSASSGIGYEQYF
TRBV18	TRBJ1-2	CASSPGRDSYGYTF
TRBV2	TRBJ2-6	CASSSKSSGANVLTF
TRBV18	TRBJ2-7	CASSPPGRGQGRFDYEQYF
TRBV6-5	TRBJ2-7	CASSYSGTSKYEQYF
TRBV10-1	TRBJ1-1	CASRGGTEAFF
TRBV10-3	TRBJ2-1	CAISELDSYNEQFF
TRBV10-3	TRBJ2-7	CATRDYYEQYF
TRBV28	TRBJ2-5	CASSLSSGSRGTQYF
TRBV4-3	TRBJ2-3	CASSPQRSTDTQYF
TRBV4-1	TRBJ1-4	CASSQYDTDEKLFF
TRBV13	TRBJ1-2	CASSLAGVKGYTF
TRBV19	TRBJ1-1	CASAPGQGSNTEAFF
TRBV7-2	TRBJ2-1	CASSSLVYEQFF
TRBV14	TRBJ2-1	CASSPRQGFYNEQFF
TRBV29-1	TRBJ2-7	CSVENEGTGSYEQYF
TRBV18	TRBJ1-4	CASSPRAAVTNEKLFF
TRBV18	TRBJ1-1	CASSPPGGRLNTEAFF
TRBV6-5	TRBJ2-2	CASNRDGELFF
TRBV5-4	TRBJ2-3	CASSSPADTQYF
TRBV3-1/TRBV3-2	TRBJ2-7	CASSHGTLAGGNEQYF
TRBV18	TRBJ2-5	CASSPVSGGETQYF
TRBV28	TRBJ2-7	CASSFSLGTGLFSISYEQYF
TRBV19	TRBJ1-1	CASSPDAGMNTEAFF
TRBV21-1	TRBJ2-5	CASSKARGPPETQYF
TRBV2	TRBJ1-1	CASREHREIGPMNTEAFF
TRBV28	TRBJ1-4	CATQFWGRRSTNEKLFF
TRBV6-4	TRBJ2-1	CASSDMPSSTSGSGNEQFF
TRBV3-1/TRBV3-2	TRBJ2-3	CASSQDAGPDTQYF
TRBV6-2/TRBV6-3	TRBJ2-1	CASSPPSQGNEQFF
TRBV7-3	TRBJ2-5	CASSLQPQGGETQYF
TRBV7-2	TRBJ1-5	CASSPNGLSNQPQHF
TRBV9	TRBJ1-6	CASSRDRQGVNSPLHF
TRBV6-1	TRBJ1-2	CASSEDGVGYTF
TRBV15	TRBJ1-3	CATSQGRGSPGNTIYF
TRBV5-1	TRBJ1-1	CASSWTGTNTEAFF
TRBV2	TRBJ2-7	CASRALGGKQYF
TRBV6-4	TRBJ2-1	CASSAQGGNEQFF
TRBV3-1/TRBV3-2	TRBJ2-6	CASSPVPGQGASYSGANVLTF
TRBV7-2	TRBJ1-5	CASSLLGGYQPQHF
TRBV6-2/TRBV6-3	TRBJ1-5	CASSPPGEGNQPQHF
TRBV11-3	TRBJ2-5	CASSLGHWGGETQETQYF
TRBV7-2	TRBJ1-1	CASSGQPNTEAFF
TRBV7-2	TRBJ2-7	CASSSGLAGVSEQYF
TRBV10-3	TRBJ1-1	CAICRAPNTEAFF
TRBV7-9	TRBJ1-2	CASSRNTQGEGYTF
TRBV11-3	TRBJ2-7	CASSRTGPHTSYEQYF
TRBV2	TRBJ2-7	CASSAGTGGSYEQYF
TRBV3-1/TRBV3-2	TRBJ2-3	CASRNLNTESTQYF